These 30 T cell receptor beta chains were sequenced from one sample in a study of T cell responses to AZD1222 COVID-19 vaccine. Repertoires were generated with immunoSEQ multiplex PCR, while TCRdb's copy carries only in-frame clones and drops some. The sample has roughly 130,000 clones; 92% are singletons. Source: peripheral blood, taken on day 0 of AZD1222 vaccination. These receptor sequences come from an adult in good health.

This clone was found once. The chain joins TRBV19 to TRBJ1-4, with a tentative D call TRBD1 (5 bases). The V gene lost 5 bases and the J gene lost 3 bases, with 13 bases spanning the gap. The CDR3 is 15 amino acids. CDR1 and CDR2 from the germline V gene are LNHDA and SQIVND (reference sequence). In DNA, the CDR3 is TGTGCCAGTAGTCCTGGGGCGGGACCTAATGAAAAACTGTTTTTT. It codes for CASSPGAGPNEKLFF. Supplemented by reference TRBV19 and TRBJ1-4, the full variable domain reads DGGITQSPKYLFRKEGQNVTLSCEQNLNHDAMYWYRQDPGQGLRLIYYSQIVNDFQKGDIAEGYSVSREKKESFPLTVTSAQKNPTAFYLCASSPGAGPNEKLFFGSGTQLSVL.

The chain combines TRBV5-4 with TRBJ1-2; weak D call: TRBD1 (6 bases). The germline V and J ends were trimmed by 1 base and 4 bases, with 14 bases remaining between them. The CDR3 consists of 15 residues. Per the germline V gene, CDR1 is SGHNT and CDR2 is YYREEE (reference sequence). The CDR3 is CASSLRSDSFYGYTF. The DNA of the CDR3 is TGTGCCAGCAGCTTGAGGTCGGACAGCTTCTATGGCTACACCTTC.

The DNA for the CDR3 is TGCGCCAGCGACCACCCTGGATGGGCTTTGCCTTCCCGCTACGAGCAGTACTTC. The encoded protein is CASDHPGWALPSRYEQYF. The gene calls are TRBV4-1 and TRBJ2-7; D gene uncertain. The germline V and J ends were trimmed by 8 bases and 3 bases, with 29 bases remaining between them. The CDR3 is 18 amino acids. The V gene's germline CDR1 is MGHRA and CDR2 YSYEKL.

CDR3 in amino acids: CASRVAASTDTQYF. CDR3 in DNA: TGTGCCAGCAGAGTAGCGGCTAGCACAGATACGCAGTATTTT. The chain employs TRBV6-5 and TRBJ2-3; maybe TRBD2 (6 bases). CDR1 and CDR2 (germline): MNHEY, SVGAGI. V lost 6 bases and J 0 bases, leaving 10 bases between the germline ends. The CDR3 covers 14 residues.

The rearrangement joins TRBV24-1 to TRBJ2-2; TRBD1 matches 9 bases. This CDR3 is built from 15 residues. V shed 4 bases, J shed 8 bases, and the junction held 7 bases outside the gene matches. Germline CDR1 and CDR2: KGHDR and SFDVKD. Written as DNA, the CDR3 is TGTGCCACCAGTGAACCCGGGGACAGGGCTGGGGAGCTGTTTTTT. Amino acid sequence: CATSEPGDRAGELFF.

The chain combines TRBV3-1 (or the pseudogene TRBV3-2) with TRBJ1-3; D is uncertain. CDR1 is LGHDT, CDR2 YNNKEL, per germline (reference sequence). The CDR3 totals 15 residues. V lost 6 bases and J 2 bases, leaving 14 bases between the germline ends. Written as DNA, the CDR3 is TGTGCCAGCAGTCAACAAAGCACCACTGGAAACACCATATATTTT. Its protein is CASSQQSTTGNTIYF.

The chain carries TRBV27 and TRBJ2-5, with D perhaps TRBD2 (6 bases). The germline V gene encodes CDR1 MNHEY and CDR2 SMNVEV (reference sequence). The CDR3 contains 14 residues. V lost 3 bases, J lost 5 bases, and 13 bases lay in between. This CDR3 reads CASSLAGISETQYF. CDR3 coding DNA: TGTGCCAGCAGTTTGGCGGGAATTTCGGAGACCCAGTACTTC.

This chain connects TRBV27 to TRBJ1-1, with 8 bases matching TRBD1. The CDR3 covers 15 residues. With V trimmed by 2 bases and J by 4 bases, 6 bases remained unmatched. Germline V gene lookup returns CDR1 MNHEY and CDR2 SMNVEV (reference sequence). The CDR3 region is CASSLGQGAVTEAFF. In nucleotides, the CDR3 is TGTGCCAGCAGTTTAGGGCAGGGGGCGGTCACTGAAGCTTTCTTT.

The CDR3 here is CASGSTGPNTEAFF. The CDR3 nucleotides are TGTGCTAGTGGTTCGACAGGGCCGAACACTGAAGCTTTCTTT. The chain combines TRBV12-5 with TRBJ1-1; 7 positions agree with TRBD1. This CDR3 spans 14 amino acids. After removal of 4 bases from V and 1 base from J, the junction contained 3 bases not matched to a gene. Germline CDR1 and CDR2: LGHNT and FRNRAP.

The CDR3 here is CASSAPEGEAFF. CDR3 DNA: TGTGCCAGCAGCGCCCCCGAGGGTGAAGCTTTCTTT. The rearrangement links TRBV9 to TRBJ1-1, with D hard to call. V dropped 3 bases and J dropped 7 bases, with 10 bases sitting between them. Germline CDR1 reads SGDLS; CDR2 reads YYNGEE. The CDR3 consists of 12 residues. Looking up the rest from reference TRBV9 and TRBJ1-1 gives the full variable domain: DSGVTQTPKHLITATGQRVTLRCSPRSGDLSVYWYQQSLDQGLQFLIQYYNGEERAKGNILERFSAQQFPDLHSELNLSSLELGDSALYFCASSAPEGEAFFGQGTRLTVV.

J is TRBJ1-1 and V is TRBV6-5; D is unresolved. The germline V gene encodes CDR1 MNHEY and CDR2 SVGAGI. Trimming took 4 bases from V and 0 from J, leaving 12 bases between them. CDR3 length: 15 residues. CDR3 nucleotide sequence: TGTGCCAGCAGTTCGAGGTCGGGTATGAACACTGAAGCTTTCTTT. Translated, it gives CASSSRSGMNTEAFF.

The rearrangement links TRBV5-4 to TRBJ2-7, with 7 bases matching TRBD1. The germline CDR1 and CDR2 sequences are SGHNT and YYREEE (reference sequence). The CDR3 has 16 amino acids. V was clipped by 1 base and J by 2 bases; unmatched bases: 9. The CDR3 bases are TGTGCCAGCAGCTTGTCGACAGGGCGATTCCCCTACGAGCAGTACTTC. This gives the protein CASSLSTGRFPYEQYF.

V and J are TRBV30 and TRBJ2-3; the match to TRBD2 covers 8 bases. CDR1 and CDR2 from the germline V gene are GTSNPN and SVGIG (reference sequence). V was pared by 0 bases and J by 4 bases, with 15 bases of the junction left unmatched. The CDR3 spans 18 residues. The CDR3 DNA sequence: TGTGCCTGGAGTGTACGCAGGGGACTAGTGGTTTGGCCAGATACGCAGTATTTT. Its protein product is CAWSVRRGLVVWPDTQYF.

The gene calls are TRBV6-5 and TRBJ1-2; D is uncertain. This CDR3 comprises 13 residues. Germline V gives CDR1 MNHEY, CDR2 SVGAGI. Trimming pared 2 bases from V and 8 bases from J, leaving 12 bases between. This CDR3 reads CASSYDPSGGYTF. The CDR3 coding sequence is TGTGCCAGCAGTTACGATCCGTCCGGAGGCTACACCTTC.

The V gene is TRBV27, the J gene TRBJ2-7; 7 positions agree with TRBD1. CDR1 and CDR2 from the germline V gene are MNHEY and SMNVEV (reference sequence). V shed 2 bases and J 2 bases; nucleotides not matched to a gene: 15. The CDR3 has 18 residues. CDR3 amino acids: CASSLTVPTGVQAYEQYF. Here the CDR3 DNA reads TGTGCCAGCAGTTTAACGGTCCCAACAGGGGTGCAAGCCTACGAGCAGTACTTC.

This clone was detected once. The CDR3 spells CASSYDPGTGSTDTQYF. The CDR3 nucleotides read TGCGCCAGCAGCTACGATCCCGGGACAGGTAGCACAGATACGCAGTATTTT. The V and J genes are TRBV5-1 and TRBJ2-3, with 8 bases fitting TRBD1. Trimming at V came to 3 bases and at J to 0 bases, leaving 9 bases not matched to a gene. Per the germline V gene, CDR1 is SGHRS and CDR2 is YFSETQ. CDR3 length: 17 amino acids. The entire variable domain, with the rest obtained from reference TRBV5-1 and TRBJ2-3, is as follows: KAGVTQTPRYLIKTRGQQVTLSCSPISGHRSVSWYQQTPGQGLQFLFEYFSETQRNKGNFPGRFSGRQFSNSRSEMNVSTLELGDSALYLCASSYDPGTGSTDTQYFGPGTRLTVL.

V is TRBV19 and J is TRBJ1-5; TRBD1 agrees at 11 bases. Trimming removed 9 bases from V and 5 bases from J; junction bases left unmatched: 12. Germline assignment: CDR1 LNHDA and CDR2 SQIVND (reference sequence). The CDR3 sequence is 16 residues long. CDR3 sequence (DNA): TGTGCCAGCAAAAACGGAAGGACAGGGGGCGATCAGCCCCAGCATTTT. Its protein product is CASKNGRTGGDQPQHF.

V is TRBV12-5 and J is TRBJ2-5; 7 bases match TRBD1. The junction had 4 bases not matched to a gene; V was cut back by 1 base and J by 5 bases. This CDR3 has 14 residues. The V gene's germline CDR1 is LGHNT and CDR2 FRNRAP. The CDR3 spells CASGLGTGAETQYF. The CDR3 DNA sequence: TGTGCTAGTGGTTTGGGAACAGGGGCGGAGACCCAGTACTTC.

The J gene is TRBJ2-1, the V gene TRBV27; TRBD1 matches 9 bases. V shed 0 bases, J shed 9 bases, and the junction held 6 bases outside the gene matches. The CDR3 is 15 amino acids. Germline-derived CDR1 and CDR2 are MNHEY and SMNVEV (reference sequence). DNA of the CDR3: TGTGCCAGCAGTTTATCCCCGGGACAGGGAGGTGAGCAGTTCTTC. Translated: CASSLSPGQGGEQFF.

The genes are TRBV11-2 and TRBJ2-6, with D possibly TRBD1 on 5 matching bases. CDR1 SGHAT and CDR2 FQNNGV come from the germline V gene. The CDR3 spans 17 residues. Trimming took 4 bases from V and 0 from J, leaving 13 bases between them. The DNA for the CDR3 is TGTGCCAGCAGCTCCATCAGACAGAGCTCTGGGGCCAACGTCCTGACTTTC. Translating gives CASSSIRQSSGANVLTF.

V and J are TRBV9 and TRBJ2-5; perhaps TRBD1 as D (6 bases). The V end lost 3 bases, the J end lost 7 bases, and 16 bases lay between the germline ends. The CDR3 extends over 14 amino acids. CDR1 SGDLS and CDR2 YYNGEE come from the germline V gene. The CDR3 nucleotides are TGTGCCAGCAGCGCGAACAGGGATCCACGGACCCAGTACTTC. Its translation: CASSANRDPRTQYF.

The chain has TRBV18 and TRBJ1-4; D perhaps matches TRBD1 (5 bases). The CDR3 length is 15 residues. V was trimmed by 0 bases and J by 4 bases, leaving 9 bases between them. Germline V CDR1 and CDR2: KGHSH, LQKENI. The CDR3 is CASSPPAGSNEKLFF. CDR3 bases: TGTGCCAGCTCACCACCGGCAGGGAGTAATGAAAAACTGTTTTTT.

This chain links TRBV29-1 with TRBJ2-1; D not certain. Germline lookup yields CDR1 SQVTM and CDR2 ANQGSEA. CDR3 length: 15 residues. Trimming left V 0 bases short and J 0 bases short, with 9 bases between. CDR3 residues: CSVEEGRPSYNEQFF. The CDR3 DNA is TGCAGCGTTGAAGAAGGGCGGCCCTCCTACAATGAGCAGTTCTTC.

The chain joins TRBV5-1 to TRBJ2-1, with D perhaps matching TRBD2 (5 bases). The CDR3 has 16 amino acids. Germline V CDR1 and CDR2: SGHRS, YFSETQ. V dropped 3 bases and J dropped 1 base, with 14 bases sitting between them. CDR3 sequence reads: CASSYYGVKSYNEQFF. Here the CDR3 DNA reads TGCGCCAGCAGCTATTACGGGGTGAAATCCTACAATGAGCAGTTCTTC.

This chain joins TRBV7-9 and TRBJ2-1; D might be TRBD2 (5 bases). The CDR3 is 12 amino acids. V was cut by 6 bases and J by 8 bases, with 11 bases left in between. Germline values: CDR1 SEHNR, CDR2 FQNEAQ (reference sequence). CDR3 DNA: TGTGCCAGCAGAGGACCCGGGGATGAGCAGTTCTTC. Its translation: CASRGPGDEQFF.

The V and J genes are TRBV28 and TRBJ2-3; D remains ambiguous. With 6 bases removed from V and 3 bases from J, the gap between germline ends came to 22 bases. The CDR3 is made up of 17 amino acids. Germline loops: CDR1 MDHEN, CDR2 SYDVKM. The CDR3 sequence: CASSTPNPRLGTDTQYF. The CDR3 nucleotides read TGTGCCAGCAGCACCCCTAACCCCAGGCTGGGAACAGATACGCAGTATTTT.

The V and J genes are TRBV5-1 and TRBJ1-2, with a possible D match to TRBD1 (6 bases). CDR3 length: 13 residues. The ends were cut back, 4 bases at V and 4 bases at J, with 11 bases in the middle. The germline gives CDR1 SGHRS, CDR2 YFSETQ. CDR3 DNA: TGCGCCAGCAGCCCGGACAGCCTCTATGGCTACACCTTC. Encoded protein: CASSPDSLYGYTF.

This clone has a single count. The chain carries TRBV20-1 and TRBJ1-1; D unclear. Per the germline V gene, CDR1 is DFQATT and CDR2 is SNEGSKA (reference sequence). V was trimmed by 1 base and J by 8 bases, leaving 8 bases between them. The length of the CDR3 is 11 residues. The CDR3 sequence is CSARVTEEAFF. The CDR3 DNA is TGCAGTGCTAGAGTAACAGAGGAAGCTTTCTTT.

This clone appeared once. The chain recombines TRBV29-1 with TRBJ1-2; 7 nucleotides match TRBD1. The V gene's germline CDR1 is SQVTM and CDR2 ANQGSEA. With V trimmed by 7 bases and J by 4 bases, 6 bases remained unmatched. This CDR3 comprises 12 residues. The CDR3 DNA is TGCAGCGCCGGACAGGCGATCTATGGCTACACCTTC. The encoded protein is CSAGQAIYGYTF.

The gene calls are TRBV28 and TRBJ1-2; no definite D call. The germline V gene has CDR1 MDHEN and CDR2 SYDVKM. Trimming stripped 5 bases from V and 7 bases from J, with 11 bases between. This CDR3 contains 12 residues. CDR3 sequence: CASSAWPRGYTF. The CDR3, as DNA: TGTGCCAGCAGTGCCTGGCCCCGTGGCTACACCTTC.